This is a list of T cell receptor beta chains from one sample in a study of T cells in Graves' hyperthyroidism and ophthalmopathy. TCRdb recomputed calls from the multiplex PCR reads with MiXCR, one row per CDR3 protein. The table records a few hundred thousand distinct CDR3 sequences, less than 20% of them present only once. Sequenced material: blood. These receptors originate from a man between 50 and 59 years old with Graves' ophthalmopathy. Both conserved end residues are trimmed from each CDR3.

CDR3aa	j_gene	len	v_gene
SARPPTEVAKNIQY	TRBJ2-4	14	TRBV20-1
ASSRRTDQETQY	TRBJ2-5	12	TRBV5-1
ASRQRGLRGGESYEQY	TRBJ2-7	16	TRBV12-3/TRBV12-4
ASSSGPGANVLT	TRBJ2-6	12	TRBV19
SVESVGRGTEAF	TRBJ1-1	12	TRBV29-1
ASSFGAYEQY	TRBJ2-7	10	TRBV7-2
ASSLERTGNYGYT	TRBJ1-2	13	TRBV11-3
SASSEYYEQY	TRBJ2-7	10	TRBV20-1
ASSLKSWGLNTEAF	TRBJ1-1	14	TRBV11-2
ATSRVREGKDTQY	TRBJ2-3	13	TRBV15
ASSLGGSVDGQF	TRBJ2-1	12	TRBV5-1